Listed below are T cell receptor beta chains from one sample, sequenced in a study of vaccination and CD4 T cells after COVID-19. No antigen has been assigned to these receptors. TCRdb used MiXCR to reprocess the PCR reads, holding one entry per CDR3 protein. The sample consists of under 15,000 distinct CDR3 sequences, about two fifths of them appearing once. Sequencing was performed on CD4+ T cells from blood, cultured in vitro, taken before SARS-CoV-2 vaccination. The origin of the receptors is a human donor who had recovered from COVID-19. CDR3s include the opening cysteine and the closing phenylalanine or tryptophan. A D gene is named only where the DNA matches it firmly. Size values are once, few and many counts, or a class for expanded clones, and some rows have none.

j_call cdr3_length d_call v_call clone_size cdr3_aa cdr3_nt
TRBJ1-2 12 . TRBV2 . CASNPGPGGYTF TGTGCCAGCAATCCGGGGCCTGGTGGCTACACCTTC
TRBJ2-3 14 . TRBV24-1 . CATSGGRGTDTQYF TGTGCCACCAGTGGGGGCAGGGGAACAGATACGCAGTATTTT
TRBJ1-6 14 . TRBV2 . CASRSGARNSPLHF TGTGCCAGCAGGTCCGGGGCGCGGAATTCACCCCTCCACTTT
TRBJ2-3 17 . TRBV20-1 . CSASWVWTGTNTDTQYF TGCAGTGCTAGTTGGGTTTGGACGGGGACGAACACAGATACGCAGTATTTT
TRBJ2-1 12 . TRBV24-1 few CATSKGYNEQFF TGTGCCACCAGTAAGGGTTACAATGAGCAGTTCTTC
TRBJ1-1 13 . TRBV6-2/TRBV6-3 . CASIRLMNTEAFF TGTGCCAGCATAAGATTAATGAACACTGAAGCTTTCTTT
TRBJ1-6 14 . TRBV9 . CASSPHRQGSPLHF TGTGCCAGCAGCCCGCACAGGCAAGGTTCACCCCTCCACTTT
TRBJ2-3 15 TRBD2 TRBV20-1 few CSAHGLAGGTDTQYF TGCAGTGCTCACGGACTAGCGGGGGGAACAGATACGCAGTATTTT
TRBJ1-2 17 . TRBV5-1 few CASRGPDRRGVSYGYTF TGCGCCAGCAGGGGGCCTGACCGCAGGGGAGTGAGCTATGGCTACACCTTC
TRBJ2-7 13 . TRBV6-1 few CASKKGGTYEQYF TGTGCCAGCAAGAAGGGCGGAACCTACGAGCAGTACTTC
TRBJ2-3 15 TRBD1 TRBV20-1 few CSARRGQAATDTQYF TGCAGTGCTAGAAGGGGGCAAGCGGCCACAGATACGCAGTATTTT
TRBJ2-7 13 TRBD2 TRBV29-1 medium-sized CSVNSAGVGEQYF TGCAGCGTCAACAGCGCGGGAGTCGGCGAGCAGTACTTC
TRBJ2-3 15 . TRBV5-1 . CASSSNPRGSDTQYF TGCGCCAGCAGCTCGAATCCCCGGGGGTCAGATACGCAGTATTTT
TRBJ2-3 13 . TRBV19 . CASSARVGDTQYF TGTGCCAGTAGTGCCCGCGTGGGAGATACGCAGTATTTT
TRBJ2-5 13 . TRBV20-1 few CSAVKGSGETQYF TGCAGTGCTGTTAAGGGCAGTGGAGAGACCCAGTACTTC
TRBJ2-3 17 TRBD2 TRBV20-1 . CSANPTSGGASTDTQYF TGCAGTGCTAATCCGACTAGCGGGGGGGCCAGCACAGATACGCAGTATTTT
TRBJ2-5 14 TRBD1 TRBV29-1 . CSARKTGGRETQYF TGCAGCGCCAGAAAAACAGGGGGCAGGGAGACCCAGTACTTC
TRBJ2-3 14 . TRBV7-9 . CASSLAESTDTQYF TGTGCCAGCAGCTTAGCAGAGAGCACAGATACGCAGTATTTT
TRBJ2-2 14 . TRBV20-1 few CSARGQGNTGELFF TGCAGTGCCAGAGGGCAGGGAAACACCGGGGAGCTGTTTTTT
TRBJ1-1 13 . TRBV7-9 . CASSLAQGSEAFF TGTGCCAGCAGCTTAGCTCAGGGTTCAGAAGCTTTCTTT
TRBJ1-6 15 . TRBV4-1 . CASSQVGRSNSPLHF TGCGCCAGCAGCCAAGTAGGACGGAGCAATTCACCCCTCCACTTT
TRBJ1-2 15 . TRBV7-9 . CASSDAGGKLGGYTF TGTGCCAGCAGCGACGCGGGTGGAAAATTGGGAGGCTACACCTTC
TRBJ1-1 15 . TRBV6-5 . CASSSTGKSNTEAFF TGTGCCAGCAGTTCAACGGGCAAATCGAACACTGAAGCTTTCTTT
TRBJ2-5 16 . TRBV25-1 . CTSSEWQGPIQETQYF TGTACCAGCAGTGAATGGCAGGGGCCAATCCAAGAGACCCAGTACTTC
TRBJ2-3 16 . TRBV15 . CATSREGGTVTDTQYF TGTGCCACCAGCAGAGAGGGCGGGACAGTCACAGATACGCAGTATTTT
TRBJ1-6 13 . TRBV20-1 . CSAKAAGQGPLHF TGCAGTGCTAAAGCGGCAGGGCAGGGTCCCCTCCACTTT
TRBJ2-7 14 . TRBV12-3/TRBV12-4 . CASSFGGRSYEQYF TGTGCCAGCAGTTTCGGCGGGCGCTCCTACGAGCAGTACTTC
TRBJ1-1 13 . TRBV6-1 . CAGDPGTNTEAFF TGTGCGGGGGACCCGGGTACGAACACTGAAGCTTTCTTT
TRBJ2-3 14 . TRBV7-2 . CASRIVGGGDTQYF TGTGCCAGCAGAATAGTCGGGGGAGGAGATACGCAGTATTTT
TRBJ2-3 14 . TRBV20-1 . CSARGQISTDTQYF TGCAGTGCTAGAGGCCAGATTTCCACAGATACGCAGTATTTT
TRBJ1-2 17 TRBD1 TRBV20-1 . CSALKPGQGLANYGYTF TGCAGTGCTCTAAAACCGGGACAGGGACTAGCTAACTATGGCTACACCTTC
TRBJ2-7 15 . TRBV4-3 . CASSQSRTATYEQYF TGCGCCAGCAGCCAATCTCGGACGGCTACCTACGAGCAGTACTTC
TRBJ1-5 15 TRBD1 TRBV2 . CASTPRGGRNQPQHF TGTGCCAGCACCCCCAGGGGGGGTAGGAATCAGCCCCAGCATTTT
TRBJ1-1 13 . TRBV11-3 . CASTYSQGTEAFF TGTGCCAGCACCTATTCGCAGGGCACTGAAGCTTTCTTT
TRBJ1-5 19 TRBD1 TRBV7-2 few CASSYKPGQGAISNQPQHF TGTGCCAGCAGCTATAAACCGGGACAGGGGGCCATTAGCAATCAGCCCCAGCATTTT
TRBJ2-3 13 TRBD2 TRBV7-9 . CAGQLAETDTQYF TGTGCCGGTCAACTAGCGGAGACAGATACGCAGTATTTT
TRBJ1-2 13 . TRBV5-5 . CASSDRDLYGYTF TGTGCCAGCAGTGACAGAGACCTCTATGGCTACACCTTC
TRBJ1-6 15 . TRBV6-1 . CASSPRGGGNSPLHF TGTGCCAGCAGCCCCCGGGGGGGCGGCAATTCACCCCTCCACTTT
TRBJ1-5 22 TRBD1 TRBV9 few CASSVALRLWGQGAHSNQPQHF TGTGCCAGCAGCGTGGCACTCAGGTTATGGGGACAGGGGGCTCATAGCAATCAGCCCCAGCATTTT
TRBJ2-1 15 . TRBV11-2 . CASSLDRGSYNEQFF TGTGCCAGCAGCTTAGACAGGGGTTCCTACAATGAGCAGTTCTTC
TRBJ1-6 16 . TRBV6-1 few CASSLTSAARNSPLHF TGTGCCAGCAGTCTAACATCGGCGGCGCGGAATTCACCCCTCCACTTT
TRBJ2-7 15 . TRBV15 . CATSSGLLHFNEQYF TGTGCCACCAGCAGCGGGCTATTGCACTTCAACGAGCAGTACTTC
TRBJ1-1 14 . TRBV7-2 . CASSSIEQGTEAFF TGTGCCAGCAGCTCGATTGAACAGGGCACTGAAGCTTTCTTT
TRBJ1-5 14 . TRBV5-6 . CASSLGGVNQPQHF TGTGCCAGCAGCTTAGGGGGGGTCAATCAGCCCCAGCATTTT